This TCR beta chain was recorded in a study of spatial heterogeneity in lung cancer. As for the study in general: The count of detected beta-chain sequences consistently exceeded that of alpha-chain sequences.

This clonotype was seen at least ten times. This beta chain came through as a stray read in a library set up for alpha chains, and its size says little. Every cDNA TCR molecule received its own unique molecular identifier. From the 5' RACE reads, TCRdb called clonotypes with MiXCR, one entry per CDR3 protein. The sample comprises over 14,000 distinct CDR3 sequences, around 3.3% of which are singletons, and 9.5% to 10% rests with the top ten. The germline V and J ends were trimmed by 5 bases and 5 bases, with 9 bases remaining between them. Per the germline V gene, CDR1 is DFQATT and CDR2 is SNEGSKA (reference sequence). This CDR3 spans 12 amino acids. Time point described: sample taken at primary tumor resection. The cohort: 65 to 80 early-stage, untreated non-small cell lung cancer patients. The sequenced material consisted of unsorted whole RNA from tumor, nontumor lung or frozen PBMC.

Material: normal lung tissue next to the tumor, obtained at surgery. This receptor was identified in a male donor with early-stage non-small cell lung cancer. J is TRBJ2-2 and V is TRBV20-1; D ambiguous. This CDR3 reads CSASGQTGELFF. The CDR3, as DNA: TGCAGTGCTTCCGGGCAGACCGGGGAGCTGTTTTTT.